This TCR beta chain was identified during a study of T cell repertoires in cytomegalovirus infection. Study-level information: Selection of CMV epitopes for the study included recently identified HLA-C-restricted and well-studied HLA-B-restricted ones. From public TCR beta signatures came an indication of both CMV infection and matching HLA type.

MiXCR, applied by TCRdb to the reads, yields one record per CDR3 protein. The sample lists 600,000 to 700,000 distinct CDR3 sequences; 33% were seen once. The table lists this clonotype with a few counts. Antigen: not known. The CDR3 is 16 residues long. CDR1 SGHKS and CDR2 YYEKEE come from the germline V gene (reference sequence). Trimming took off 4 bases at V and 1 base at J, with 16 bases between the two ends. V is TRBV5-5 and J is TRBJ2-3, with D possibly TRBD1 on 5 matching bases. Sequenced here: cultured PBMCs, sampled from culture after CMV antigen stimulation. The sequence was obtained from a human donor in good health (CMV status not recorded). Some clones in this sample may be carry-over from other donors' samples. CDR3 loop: CASSVTPPRGTDTQYF. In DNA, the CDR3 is TGTGCCAGCAGCGTCACCCCACCCAGGGGCACAGATACGCAGTATTTT.